The 2 T cell receptor beta chains below were found in one sample sequenced in a study of immune characterization of retroperitoneal liposarcoma (dated by TCRdb to about 2019). Library creation used PCR. These reads were obtained on a NextSeq 500. TCRdb reprocessing: public reads trimmed at Q25 with fastp, clones called with MiXCR, in-frame beta chains kept. CDR3 protein duplicates are merged, each entry listing the most common genes and DNA. In all, the sample holds about 3,000 distinct CDR3 sequences, and roughly 45% of those were seen once. Around 52% of the sample is in the top ten clones. Material for sequencing was tumor tissue. The receptors derive from a male donor with retroperitoneal liposarcoma.

The J gene is TRBJ2-3, the V gene TRBV7-6; 8 bases line up with TRBD2. Germline CDR1 is SGHVS and CDR2 is FNYEAQ. V was pared by 2 bases and J by 3 bases, with 4 bases of the junction left unmatched. This CDR3 contains 15 residues. CDR3 in amino acids: CASSLLGTSTDTQYF. The CDR3 nucleotides are TGTGCCAGCAGCTTACTGGGGACTAGTACAGATACGCAGTATTTT. Variable domain in full (rest from reference TRBV7-6 and TRBJ2-3): GAGVSQSPRYKVTKRGQDVALRCDPISGHVSLYWYRQALGQGPEFLTYFNYEAQQDKSGLPNDRFSAERPEGSISTLTIQRTEQRDSAMYRCASSLLGTSTDTQYFGPGTRLTVL.

As regards this clonotype: With a much larger clone just one base away, this may be a read error. The rearrangement links TRBV19 to TRBJ2-1, with 10 bases matching TRBD1. The CDR3 sequence is 16 residues long. The V and J ends lost 1 base and 10 bases, in that order; junction bases with no gene match: 10. The germline V gene has CDR1 LNHDA and CDR2 SQIVND (reference sequence). CDR3 loop: CASSIGDRGGRTEQFF. The CDR3, as DNA: TGTGCCAGTAGTATAGGGGACAGGGGTGGAAGAACCGAGCAGTTCTTC.